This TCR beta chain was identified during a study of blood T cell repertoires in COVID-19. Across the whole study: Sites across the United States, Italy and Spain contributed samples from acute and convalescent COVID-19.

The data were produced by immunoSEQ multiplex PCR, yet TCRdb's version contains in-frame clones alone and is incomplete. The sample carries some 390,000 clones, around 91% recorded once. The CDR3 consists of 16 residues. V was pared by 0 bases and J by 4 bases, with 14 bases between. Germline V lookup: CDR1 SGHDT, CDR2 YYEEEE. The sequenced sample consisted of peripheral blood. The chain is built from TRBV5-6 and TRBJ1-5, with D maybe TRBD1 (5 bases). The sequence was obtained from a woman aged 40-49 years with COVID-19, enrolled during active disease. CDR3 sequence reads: CASSLGGGVGNQPQHF. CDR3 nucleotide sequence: TGTGCCAGCAGCTTGGGCGGGGGGGTCGGAAATCAGCCCCAGCATTTT.